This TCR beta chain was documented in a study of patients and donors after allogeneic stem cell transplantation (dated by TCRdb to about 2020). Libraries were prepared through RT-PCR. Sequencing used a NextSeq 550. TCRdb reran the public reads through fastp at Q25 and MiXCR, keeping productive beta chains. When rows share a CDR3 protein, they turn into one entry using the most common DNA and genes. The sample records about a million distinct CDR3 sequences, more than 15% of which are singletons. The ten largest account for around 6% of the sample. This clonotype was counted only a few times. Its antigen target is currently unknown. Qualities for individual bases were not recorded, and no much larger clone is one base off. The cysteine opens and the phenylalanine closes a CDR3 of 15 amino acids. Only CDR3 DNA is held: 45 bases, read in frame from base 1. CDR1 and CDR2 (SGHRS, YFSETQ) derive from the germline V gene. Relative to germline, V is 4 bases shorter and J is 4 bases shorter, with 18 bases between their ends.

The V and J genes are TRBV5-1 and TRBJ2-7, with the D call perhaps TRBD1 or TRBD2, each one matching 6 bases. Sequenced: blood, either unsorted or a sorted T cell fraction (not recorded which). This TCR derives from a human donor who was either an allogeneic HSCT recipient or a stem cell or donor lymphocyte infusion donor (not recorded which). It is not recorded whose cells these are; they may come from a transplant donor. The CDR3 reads CASSPRGLRVYEQYF. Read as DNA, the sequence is TGCGCCAGCAGCCCTCGGGGGCTCCGGGTGTACGAGCAGTACTTC.